These 22 T cell receptor beta chains share one sample of origin, sequenced in a study of OX40 agonist ivuxolimab in advanced cancers. TCRdb's copy holds only in-frame clones and misses some; the assay was immunoSEQ multiplex PCR. Of about 63,000 clones in the sample, around 90% were seen once. Source: CD4+ or CD8+ T cells sorted from blood, taken in a trial of the OX40 agonist ivuxolimab. The receptors shown here come from an adult with an advanced solid tumor such as melanoma, head and neck, liver or kidney cancer.

This rearrangement joins TRBV19 to TRBJ1-1, with a tentative D call TRBD1 (5 bases). This CDR3 spans 14 amino acids. Germline V gene lookup returns CDR1 LNHDA and CDR2 SQIVND (reference sequence). Trimming shortened V by 3 bases and J by 10 bases, and 18 bases separated the two germline ends. This CDR3 reads CASSMGDGGPGAFF. The DNA of the CDR3 is TGTGCCAGTAGTATGGGGGACGGGGGACCAGGAGCTTTCTTT.

This chain joins TRBV5-6 and TRBJ2-1; D not certain. Per germline, CDR1 SGHDT and CDR2 YYEEEE. The V gene lost 4 bases and the J gene lost 6 bases, with 17 bases spanning the gap. The CDR3 extends over 15 amino acids. The CDR3 region has the DNA TGTGCCAGCAGCCGGATTCTAGGCTCTGGCAATGAGCAGTTCTTC. As protein: CASSRILGSGNEQFF.

The rearrangement links TRBV19 to TRBJ1-2; possibly TRBD1 for D (6 bases). The V end was cut by 7 bases, the J end by 2 bases, with 11 bases between. CDR1 LNHDA and CDR2 SQIVND come from the germline V gene (reference sequence). The CDR3 totals 13 residues. The CDR3 nucleotides read TGTGCCAGTACCCCTAGGGGGAACTATGGCTACACCTTC. Translating it yields CASTPRGNYGYTF.

The chain has TRBV2 and TRBJ1-1; D is perhaps TRBD1 (5 bases). V lost 7 bases and J lost 0, with 15 bases in between. The germline V gene has CDR1 SNHLY and CDR2 FYNNEI. The CDR3 runs to 15 residues. The CDR3 loop is CASTSSGALNTEAFF. The CDR3, as DNA: TGTGCCAGCACCTCGAGTGGGGCGTTGAACACTGAAGCTTTCTTT.

This clone was seen only a few times. The genes are TRBV19 and TRBJ2-1; D uncertain. CDR1 LNHDA and CDR2 SQIVND come from the germline V gene (reference sequence). Trimming left V 3 bases short and J 6 bases short, with 12 bases between. The CDR3 runs 14 residues. In DNA form, the CDR3 reads TGTGCCAGTAGTATGGGTCTCCACGGCAATGAGCAGTTCTTC. Residues: CASSMGLHGNEQFF.

Here the CDR3 DNA reads TGTGCCAGCAGCCGTACCGGACTAGCGGACACCGGGGAGCTGTTTTTT. Its translation is CASSRTGLADTGELFF. This rearrangement joins TRBV5-6 to TRBJ2-2; 10 bases fit TRBD2. Looked up from germline, CDR1 is SGHDT and CDR2 is YYEEEE. The CDR3 length is 16 residues. V was pared by 4 bases and J by 3 bases, with 6 bases of the junction left unmatched.

The sample holds a few counts of this clone. The genes are TRBV30 and TRBJ1-6; D remains ambiguous. CDR1 and CDR2 (germline): GTSNPN, SVGIG (reference sequence). The V end lost 3 bases, the J end lost 5 bases, and 17 bases lay between the germline ends. The CDR3 is 16 amino acids. The CDR3 DNA reads TGTGCCTGGAGCCGGGGAGGGTCCCCAAATAATTCACCCCTCCACTTT. This sequence encodes CAWSRGGSPNNSPLHF.

This clone was observed a single time. The chain is built from TRBV19 and TRBJ2-1; TRBD2 agrees at 8 bases. This CDR3 region has 15 residues. Trimming took 7 bases from V and 5 from J; bases not matched to a gene: 10. CDR1 LNHDA and CDR2 SQIVND come from the germline V gene (reference sequence). The CDR3, as DNA: TGTGCCAGTACCTCATCCGGGGGGGTTAACAATGAGCAGTTCTTC. It yields the protein CASTSSGGVNNEQFF.

J is TRBJ2-6 and V is TRBV7-9, with 7 bases identical to TRBD1. Germline V gene lookup returns CDR1 SEHNR and CDR2 FQNEAQ (reference sequence). V shed 4 bases, J shed 5 bases, and the junction held 5 bases outside the gene matches. This CDR3 has 15 residues. Written as DNA, the CDR3 is TGTGCCAGCAGCTCACAGGGGTTGAGGGCCAACGTCCTGACTTTC. It is translated as CASSSQGLRANVLTF.

The chain links TRBV6-6 to TRBJ2-1, with no clear D. The CDR3 length is 12 residues. Trimming cost V 7 bases and J 9 bases, with 13 bases left between them. CDR1 is MNHNY, CDR2 SVGAGI, per germline (reference sequence). In DNA, the CDR3 is TGTGCCAGCATGAGGACGTCTGGTGAGCAGTTCTTC. Amino acids: CASMRTSGEQFF.

The chain is built from TRBV7-3 and TRBJ1-5; D is unresolved. Germline loops: CDR1 SGHTA, CDR2 FQGTGA. The CDR3 has 17 amino acids. Trimming took 1 base from V and 1 from J, leaving 14 bases between them. CDR3 sequence: CASSLISGSRSNQPQHF. The CDR3 bases are TGTGCCAGCAGCTTAATTTCCGGGAGCAGGAGCAATCAGCCCCAGCATTTT.

The CDR3 spells CASSPGGAWYGYTF. The CDR3 DNA reads as TGTGCCAGCAGCCCTGGAGGGGCGTGGTATGGCTACACCTTC. The rearrangement joins TRBV7-2 to TRBJ1-2; TRBD1 is a possible D gene (5 bases). CDR1 and CDR2 from the germline V gene are SGHTA and FQGNSA. CDR3 size: 14 residues. The V end lost 5 bases, the J end lost 5 bases, and 15 bases lay between the germline ends. The whole variable domain, remainder taken from reference TRBV7-2 and TRBJ1-2, is GAGVSQSPSNKVTEKGKDVELRCDPISGHTALYWYRQSLGQGLEFLIYFQGNSAPDKSGLPSDRFSAERTGGSVSTLTIQRTQQEDSAVYLCASSPGGAWYGYTFGSGTRLTVV.

This clone was counted a single time. The genes are TRBV7-2 and TRBJ1-6, with D unresolved. The V end lost 1 base, the J end lost 7 bases, and 5 bases lay between the germline ends. CDR1 and CDR2 (germline): SGHTA, FQGNSA. The CDR3 sequence is 13 residues long. CDR3 in DNA: TGTGCCAGCAGCTTAGGTACGAATTCACCCCTCCACTTT. This encodes CASSLGTNSPLHF. Supplemented by reference TRBV7-2 and TRBJ1-6, the full variable domain reads GAGVSQSPSNKVTEKGKDVELRCDPISGHTALYWYRQSLGQGLEFLIYFQGNSAPDKSGLPSDRFSAERTGGSVSTLTIQRTQQEDSAVYLCASSLGTNSPLHFGNGTRLTVT.

V usage is TRBV7-2 and J usage is TRBJ1-2; TRBD1 matches 7 bases. This CDR3 has 12 amino acids. CDR1 SGHTA and CDR2 FQGNSA come from the germline V gene. V lost 5 bases and J lost 6; bases outside the gene matches: 3. The CDR3 sequence is CASSGTDHGYTF. CDR3 coding DNA: TGTGCCAGCAGCGGGACAGACCATGGCTACACCTTC.

This clone was recorded only once. V gene TRBV7-6 combines with J gene TRBJ2-2; TRBD2 aligns across 8 bases. Germline lookup yields CDR1 SGHVS and CDR2 FNYEAQ. Trimming removed 5 bases from V and 6 bases from J; junction bases left unmatched: 2. CDR3 size: 13 residues. CDR3 nucleotides: TGTGCCAGCAGCACGGGACTAGCCGGGGAGCTGTTTTTT. It codes for CASSTGLAGELFF.

The rearrangement links TRBV27 to TRBJ1-5; tentative D call: TRBD1 (5 bases). Germline V gives CDR1 MNHEY, CDR2 SMNVEV (reference sequence). Between the trimmed V and J ends, which lost 5 bases and 3 bases, there was a span of 14 bases. This CDR3 is built from 15 residues. CDR3 DNA: TGTGCCAGCAGTCTCCGACAGCCGGCCAATCAGCCCCAGCATTTT. It translates to CASSLRQPANQPQHF.

This clone was observed a single time. The rearrangement joins TRBV7-2 to TRBJ2-3; tentative D call: TRBD2 (6 bases). This CDR3 has 15 amino acids. With 4 bases removed from V and 2 bases from J, the gap between germline ends came to 13 bases. The V gene's germline CDR1 is SGHTA and CDR2 FQGNSA. CDR3 residues: CASSSRRGNTDTQYF. For the CDR3, the DNA is TGTGCCAGCAGCTCAAGACGGGGGAACACAGATACGCAGTATTTT.

The gene calls are TRBV20-1 and TRBJ1-4, with a weak D call TRBD1 (5 bases). The V end was cut by 7 bases, the J end by 4 bases, with 7 bases between. Germline loops: CDR1 DFQATT, CDR2 SNEGSKA (reference sequence). CDR3 length: 11 amino acids. CDR3 region: CSGQINEKLFF. The CDR3 DNA reads TGCAGTGGACAGATTAATGAAAAACTGTTTTTT.

The chain employs TRBV7-2 and TRBJ2-7, with D possibly being TRBD2 (6 bases). Germline CDR1 reads SGHTA; CDR2 reads FQGNSA. The V end was cut by 4 bases, the J end by 3 bases, with 10 bases between. The CDR3 is made up of 13 amino acids. The CDR3 region has the DNA TGTGCCAGCAGCTCAGTGCGGGACTACGAGCAGTACTTC. It codes for CASSSVRDYEQYF.

The count of this clone is one. The CDR3 DNA sequence: TGTGCCAGCTCACTGGGGGAGGCTCAGCCCCAGCATTTT. This sequence encodes CASSLGEAQPQHF. The chain uses TRBV18 and TRBJ1-5; D is possibly TRBD1 (5 bases). Germline CDR1 reads KGHSH; CDR2 reads LQKENI. This CDR3 has 13 residues. V was clipped by 4 bases and J by 6 bases, with 10 bases between them.

The rearrangement links TRBV30 to TRBJ1-4; D is perhaps TRBD1 (6 bases). The CDR3 is 14 amino acids. Per germline, CDR1 GTSNPN and CDR2 SVGIG (reference sequence). Trimming stripped 3 bases from V and 8 bases from J, with 16 bases between. The CDR3 DNA follows: TGTGCCTGGAGGTCGGGCAGGGGAGACGAAAAACTGTTTTTT. Protein product: CAWRSGRGDEKLFF.

The chain couples TRBV28 to TRBJ2-1; 12 bases align to TRBD2. The V gene end was trimmed by 5 bases and the J gene end by 8 bases; junction bases not matched to a gene: 10. CDR1 is MDHEN and CDR2 is SYDVKM in the germline V gene. CDR3 length: 16 residues. In DNA form, the CDR3 reads TGTGCCAGCAGTCTATTCCTAGCGGGGGGGCCTCATGAGCAGTTCTTC. Amino acid sequence: CASSLFLAGGPHEQFF. Complete variable domain (other parts from reference TRBV28 and TRBJ2-1): DVKVTQSSRYLVKRTGEKVFLECVQDMDHENMFWYRQDPGLGLRLIYFSYDVKMKEKGDIPEGYSVSREKKERFSLILESASTNQTSMYLCASSLFLAGGPHEQFFGPGTRLTVL.